The sample holds a few counts of the clone carrying this T cell receptor beta chain. Its antigen is not identified. The entry originates in a study of blood T cells in healthy people across ages. Study results and caveats: Higher naive T cell percentage went strongly together with higher TCR beta diversity.

For the second PCR, which ran for 7 to 11 cycles, a sample-barcoded 5' primer and a J-beta primer mix were used. Each of the samples gave a minimum of 2.5 million paired-end reads that contained CDR3. TCRdb analysed the 5' RACE reads with MiXCR anew, one entry per CDR3 protein. Of approximately 940,000 distinct CDR3 sequences in the sample, around 48% were seen once. This CDR3 comprises 16 residues. Trimming took off 0 bases at V and 3 bases at J, with 14 bases between the two ends. Germline CDR1 and CDR2: LGHNA and YNFKEQ. The V and J genes are TRBV4-2 and TRBJ1-2; D gene uncertain. Sequenced material: blood. This receptor was identified in a man younger than 45 in good health. CDR3 sequence: CASSQDGTPEDYGYTF. As DNA, the CDR3 is TGTGCCAGCAGCCAAGATGGCACCCCAGAGGACTATGGCTACACCTTC.